The present TCR beta chain was sequenced within a study of blood T cell repertoires in COVID-19. In the study overall: The samples span acute and convalescent COVID-19 from the United States, Italy and Spain.

CDR3 size: 15 residues. The V gene's germline CDR1 is SGHDN and CDR2 FVKESK. The V segment lost 1 base and the J segment 6 bases; nucleotides outside the gene matches: 4. Some clones are missing from TCRdb's copy, which holds only in-frame ones; the method was immunoSEQ multiplex PCR. Found here are about 190,000 clones, 70% to 80% of them singletons; the top ten hold over 10%. This clonotype was sampled from a woman aged 45-60 years with acute or convalescent COVID-19. Sequences were obtained from peripheral blood. V usage is TRBV14 and J usage is TRBJ1-1; 11 nucleotides match TRBD1. The CDR3 sequence: CASSQARGQGAEAFF. The CDR3 nucleotides are TGTGCCAGCAGCCAAGCGAGGGGACAGGGGGCTGAAGCTTTCTTT.